Listed below are T cell receptor beta chains from one sample, sequenced in a study of beta chain features in type 1 diabetes. Assay: immunoSEQ multiplex PCR; the TCRdb copy retains only in-frame clones and omits some. The sample carries hundreds of thousands of clones, less than 20% recorded once. Material for sequencing was naive CD4+ T cells from blood. These receptors all come from a young man in good health. Both conserved end residues are part of each CDR3. D genes are given only for firm matches. Expanded clones get a size class; other rows say once, few or many, or leave the size out.

v_call,clone_size,d_call,j_call,cdr3_nt,cdr3_aa
TRBV7-2,-,-,TRBJ2-7,TGTGCCAGCAGCTTAGCTGGGGCGATTGGTGAGCAGTACTTC,CASSLAGAIGEQYF
TRBV29-1,few,-,TRBJ1-2,TGCAGCGTCGGACAGCCCCAGAGCTATGGCTACACCTTC,CSVGQPQSYGYTF
TRBV14,-,TRBD1,TRBJ2-5,TGTGCCAGCAGCTCGGGACAGCAAGAGACCCAGTACTTC,CASSSGQQETQYF
TRBV28,few,TRBD1,TRBJ2-3,TGTGCCAGCAGTACAAGGACAGGGGGCAAAGATACGCAGTATTTT,CASSTRTGGKDTQYF
TRBV6-6,-,-,TRBJ1-1,TGTGCCAGCGCAGTCCTCACTGAAGCTTTCTTT,CASAVLTEAFF
TRBV25-1,-,TRBD2,TRBJ2-7,TGTGCCAGCAGTGTGACTAGCGGGTTATACGAGCAGTACTTC,CASSVTSGLYEQYF
TRBV7-7,few,-,TRBJ2-2,TGTGCTAGCAGCTCAACGCCAGGAACCGGGGAGCTGTTTTTT,CASSSTPGTGELFF
TRBV7-2,-,-,TRBJ1-5,TGTGCCAGCAGCTTAAACCTGGGCAATCAGCCCCAGCATTTT,CASSLNLGNQPQHF
TRBV6-5,few,-,TRBJ2-3,TGTGCCAGCAGTTACTCCCGGGGGGATACGCAGTATTTT,CASSYSRGDTQYF
TRBV4-3,-,-,TRBJ1-1,TGCGCCAGCAGCCAAGGCAAAGTGTGGCGAAACACTGAAGCTTTCTTT,CASSQGKVWRNTEAFF
TRBV5-4,-,TRBD1,TRBJ2-7,TGTGCCAGCAGCGAGGGACAGGGGTTTGGTTTTCTCTACGAGCAGTACTTC,CASSEGQGFGFLYEQYF
TRBV7-2,-,-,TRBJ2-1,TGTGCCAGCAGCTTAGGCCACAGCTCAACCTACAATGAGCAGTTCTTC,CASSLGHSSTYNEQFF
TRBV6-5,few,-,TRBJ2-1,TGTGCCAGCAGTTTGAAAAATGAGCAGTTCTTC,CASSLKNEQFF
TRBV29-1,few,-,TRBJ2-1,TGCAGCGTTTCCAGGGGACCCCAACCCAATGAGCAGTTCTTC,CSVSRGPQPNEQFF
TRBV7-2,-,-,TRBJ1-2,TGTGCCAGCAGCCAACTCGCGGGACACAACTATGGCTACACCTTC,CASSQLAGHNYGYTF
TRBV27,-,-,TRBJ1-2,TGTGCCAGCAGACGACCCGACAGCGGCCTCTATGGCTACACCTTC,CASRRPDSGLYGYTF
TRBV6-6,few,-,TRBJ1-2,TGTGCCAGCAGTTCCCCGGGAGGGGGGACGAATGGCTACACCTTC,CASSSPGGGTNGYTF
TRBV14,few,TRBD1,TRBJ1-2,TGTGCCAGCAGCCCCGACAGGGGTGGAGGCTACACCTTC,CASSPDRGGGYTF
TRBV18,few,-,TRBJ2-5,TGTGCCAGCTCACCCGGAACGAGGGCGAGTTTGGAGACCCAGTACTTC,CASSPGTRASLETQYF
TRBV27,few,-,TRBJ2-5,TGTGCCACTTCGCCGGGACCTGGGGAGACCCAGTACTTC,CATSPGPGETQYF
TRBV6-6,-,TRBD1,TRBJ1-2,TGTGCCAGCAGTTACTCGAGAGACAGGGGAGAAGGCTACACCTTC,CASSYSRDRGEGYTF
TRBV6-6,few,-,TRBJ1-2,TGTGCCAGCAGTTGGCAGAGATCATATGGCTACACCTTC,CASSWQRSYGYTF
TRBV7-9,few,-,TRBJ1-2,TGTGCCAGCAGCTTATCGCCAGGGGTCTATGGCTACACCTTC,CASSLSPGVYGYTF
TRBV19,-,-,TRBJ2-3,TGTGCCAGTAGTACCCGACAGGATTTCACAGATACGCAGTATTTT,CASSTRQDFTDTQYF
TRBV9,-,TRBD1,TRBJ1-1,TGTGCCAGCAGCGTAGTGACAGGGGGGACTGAAGCTTTCTTT,CASSVVTGGTEAFF
TRBV7-2,-,TRBD2,TRBJ2-7,TGTGCCAGCAGCCATAGCGGGAGGCTGAGAAACGAGCAGTACTTC,CASSHSGRLRNEQYF
TRBV29-1,-,-,TRBJ1-5,TGCAGCGTTGGCCCTCCCGATCAGCCCCAGCATTTT,CSVGPPDQPQHF
TRBV4-2,-,TRBD2,TRBJ2-4,TGTGCCAGCAGCCAAGGTAGCGGGGGGACGAAATTCAAAAACATTCAGTACTTC,CASSQGSGGTKFKNIQYF
TRBV5-4,-,TRBD2,TRBJ2-3,TGTGCCAGCAGCCAGGGGACTAGCGGTAGAACAGATACGCAGTATTTT,CASSQGTSGRTDTQYF
TRBV10-3,-,-,TRBJ2-5,TGTGCCATCCAGGGACGGCTTGAAGAGACCCAGTACTTC,CAIQGRLEETQYF
TRBV27,few,TRBD1,TRBJ1-1,TGTGCCAGCAGTTTAGGGACAGGGATGATGAGCACTGAAGCTTTCTTT,CASSLGTGMMSTEAFF